One sample yielded the 15 T cell receptor beta chains listed below, sequenced in a study of blood T cell repertoires in COVID-19. Clones were read by immunoSEQ multiplex PCR, and TCRdb kept only the in-frame ones, dropping some. The data hold a few hundred thousand clones, with over 75% observed a single time. Sequencing was done on a sample of peripheral blood. These receptor sequences come from a man aged 45-65 years with active or convalescent COVID-19.

In nucleotides, the CDR3 is TGTGCCAGCAGCCTCAGACTAGCGGGAGGGCCGGGAGATACGCAGTATTTT. Its translation: CASSLRLAGGPGDTQYF. This chain uses TRBV28 with TRBJ2-3; the match to TRBD2 covers 14 bases. Germline V gives CDR1 MDHEN, CDR2 SYDVKM. There are 17 residues in the CDR3. Losses at the gene ends were 6 bases for V and 5 bases for J; bases not matched to a gene: 10. Looking up the rest from reference TRBV28 and TRBJ2-3 gives the full variable domain: DVKVTQSSRYLVKRTGEKVFLECVQDMDHENMFWYRQDPGLGLRLIYFSYDVKMKEKGDIPEGYSVSREKKERFSLILESASTNQTSMYLCASSLRLAGGPGDTQYFGPGTRLTVL.

Turning to this clone: With a much larger clone just one base away, this may be a read error. V usage is TRBV6-1 and J usage is TRBJ1-2, with 9 bases matching TRBD1. Trimming removed 5 bases from V and 5 bases from J; junction bases left unmatched: 3. The CDR3 has 13 amino acids. From germline, CDR1 is MNHNS and CDR2 SASEGT. The CDR3 nucleotides read TGTGCCAGCAGTTTACAGGGGGCGTATGGCTACACCTTC. Its translation is CASSLQGAYGYTF.

CDR3 amino acids: CASSPRVGSSTDTQYF. The CDR3 coding sequence is TGTGCCAGCAGCCCGAGGGTGGGTTCTAGCACAGATACGCAGTATTTT. This sequence joins TRBV7-8 and TRBJ2-3; tentatively, D is TRBD2 (5 bases). Trimming removed 5 bases at V and 0 bases at J, with 15 bases between. The germline CDR1 and CDR2 sequences are SGHVS and FQNEAQ. CDR3 length equals 16 residues. The entire variable domain, with the rest obtained from reference TRBV7-8 and TRBJ2-3, is as follows: GAGVSQSPRYKVAKRGQDVALRCDPISGHVSLFWYQQALGQGPEFLTYFQNEAQLDKSGLPSDRFFAERPEGSVSTLKIQRTQQEDSAVYLCASSPRVGSSTDTQYFGPGTRLTVL.

The rearrangement joins TRBV9 to TRBJ2-7, with D possibly being TRBD2 (6 bases). Germline V CDR1 and CDR2: SGDLS, YYNGEE. The CDR3 consists of 14 residues. V was pared by 2 bases and J by 3 bases, with 12 bases between. CDR3 loop: CASSVYSGSYEQYF. CDR3 sequence (DNA): TGTGCCAGCAGCGTTTATAGCGGAAGCTACGAGCAGTACTTC.

CDR3 bases: TGTGCCAGCAGTTACGTGACTAGCGGGAGAACGACCTCAGATACGCAGTATTTT. Encoded protein: CASSYVTSGRTTSDTQYF. The V gene is TRBV6-2 or TRBV6-3, the J gene TRBJ2-3, with 12 bases matching TRBD2. The CDR3 is 18 residues long. Germline loops: CDR1 MNHEY, CDR2 SVGEGT. With 2 bases clipped from V and 4 bases from J, the junction kept 10 bases outside the gene matches.

V is TRBV28 and J is TRBJ1-1, with D possibly TRBD1 on 5 matching bases. CDR1 MDHEN and CDR2 SYDVKM come from the germline V gene. V was trimmed by 5 bases and J by 8 bases, leaving 9 bases between them. The CDR3 has 11 residues. The CDR3 spells CASSLRAEAFF. The CDR3 coding sequence is TGTGCCAGCAGTCTCAGGGCGGAAGCTTTCTTT.

The rearrangement links TRBV27 to TRBJ2-7; TRBD2 agrees at 9 bases. CDR1 is MNHEY and CDR2 is SMNVEV in the germline V gene (reference sequence). Trimming took 0 bases from V and 0 from J; bases not matched to a gene: 12. This CDR3 has 19 residues. The CDR3, as DNA: TGTGCCAGCAGTTTATCTGGCGGGAGGGCAAATTGGGCCTCCTACGAGCAGTACTTC. Translation gives CASSLSGGRANWASYEQYF.

The genes are TRBV19 and TRBJ1-1, with no clear D. The CDR3 extends over 14 amino acids. Trimming left V 6 bases short and J 2 bases short, with 13 bases between. Germline CDR1 and CDR2: LNHDA and SQIVND (reference sequence). In DNA, the CDR3 is TGTGCCAGTAGGGAGTTCGCGGGTAACACTGAAGCTTTCTTT. Translation gives CASREFAGNTEAFF.

The chain couples TRBV18 to TRBJ1-6, with D possibly matching TRBD1 (5 bases). Germline CDR1 is KGHSH and CDR2 is LQKENI. The CDR3 extends over 15 amino acids. V was trimmed by 2 bases and J by 7 bases, leaving 12 bases between them. The CDR3 loop reads CASSPGHTWNSPLHF. The CDR3 nucleotides read TGTGCCAGCTCACCAGGACACACGTGGAATTCACCCCTCCACTTT.

This chain links TRBV7-3 with TRBJ2-2, with 9 bases fitting TRBD2. Germline V CDR1 and CDR2: SGHTA, FQGTGA. The CDR3 has 15 residues. J gave up 7 bases and V 5 bases, and 8 bases lay outside the gene matches. The CDR3 reads CASSPSSGMGGELFF. CDR3 sequence (DNA): TGTGCCAGCAGCCCCTCTAGCGGGATGGGCGGGGAGCTGTTTTTT.

The gene calls are TRBV6-5 and TRBJ1-1; no firm D call. Deletions cut 5 bases from V and 2 bases from J, with 12 bases between. This CDR3 region has 14 residues. The germline gives CDR1 MNHEY, CDR2 SVGAGI. The CDR3 sequence is CASSTRGANTEAFF. Here the CDR3 DNA reads TGTGCCAGCAGTACCCGGGGAGCCAACACTGAAGCTTTCTTT.

This chain joins TRBV3-1 (or the pseudogene TRBV3-2) and TRBJ2-7; 7 bases map to TRBD1. This CDR3 is 15 amino acids long. Per the germline V gene, CDR1 is LGHDT and CDR2 is YNNKEL (reference sequence). V lost 2 bases to trimming and J lost 6 bases; unmatched junction nucleotides: 10. CDR3 in amino acids: CASSQRARQGGEQYF. For the CDR3, the DNA is TGTGCCAGCAGCCAAAGGGCGAGACAGGGTGGCGAGCAGTACTTC.

This rearrangement joins TRBV5-1 to TRBJ2-3; D is uncertain. Germline-derived CDR1 and CDR2 are SGHRS and YFSETQ. This CDR3 spans 13 amino acids. Trimming left V 3 bases short and J 5 bases short, with 10 bases between. CDR3 sequence (DNA): TGCGCCAGCAGCTCAAACGTCGGAGATACGCAGTATTTT. This codes for CASSSNVGDTQYF. The full variable domain, completed using reference TRBV5-1 and TRBJ2-3, is KAGVTQTPRYLIKTRGQQVTLSCSPISGHRSVSWYQQTPGQGLQFLFEYFSETQRNKGNFPGRFSGRQFSNSRSEMNVSTLELGDSALYLCASSSNVGDTQYFGPGTRLTVL.

V usage is TRBV6-2 or TRBV6-3 and J usage is TRBJ2-7, with 8 bases fitting TRBD2. Germline values: CDR1 MNHEY, CDR2 SVGEGT. The V and J ends lost 6 bases and 3 bases, in that order; junction bases with no gene match: 4. CDR3 length: 13 amino acids. The CDR3 nucleotides are TGTGCCAGCAGCCGCGGGACTAGCTACGAGCAGTACTTC. Translation gives CASSRGTSYEQYF.

This clone appeared a few times. This chain joins TRBV3-1 (or the pseudogene TRBV3-2) and TRBJ1-1, with D unclear. Germline V gives CDR1 LGHDT, CDR2 YNNKEL (reference sequence). The CDR3 has 12 amino acids. Between the trimmed V and J ends, which lost 4 bases and 8 bases, there was a span of 11 bases. The DNA of the CDR3 is TGTGCCAGCAGCCTGTCAGGACTAGAAGCTTTCTTT. This encodes CASSLSGLEAFF.